This T cell receptor beta chain was documented in a study of OX40 agonist ivuxolimab in advanced cancers. Whole-study context: Earlier treatment with anti-PD-1, anti-PD-L1 or anti-CTLA-4 was permitted, and over 35% had received some. Study-level points and caveats: CD8+ T cells were the subset that, on average, had more expanded clones than CD4+.

Turning to this clone: Its antigen is currently unknown.

Method: immunoSEQ multiplex PCR; TCRdb's copy keeps in-frame clones and lacks some. The sample has nearly 70,000 clones, 86% seen once. From germline, CDR1 is SGHTA and CDR2 FQGNSA. The CDR3 runs 15 residues. Trimming shortened V by 1 base and J by 1 base, and 10 bases separated the two germline ends. This chain links TRBV7-2 with TRBJ2-5; no firm D call. This sequence was found in an adult with an advanced solid tumor such as melanoma, head and neck, liver or kidney cancer. The specimen was CD4+ or CD8+ T cells sorted from blood, collected in a trial of the OX40 agonist ivuxolimab. The DNA for the CDR3 is TGTGCCAGCAGCTTAGAGGGCGCCGCCCAAGAGACCCAGTACTTC. This sequence encodes CASSLEGAAQETQYF.